This T cell receptor (beta chain) was observed in a study of blood T cell repertoires in COVID-19. Study information: Samples came from the United States, Italy and Spain, spanning acute and convalescent COVID-19. From T cells, B-cell-depleted T cells, or PBMCs came the material, which was cDNA or gDNA.

A note on this clone: Other DNA sequences in this sample translate to the same CDR3.

Followed over time, Seattle patients had been enrolled while infection was active. As processed by the authors: Counts of nucleated cells, estimated from reference gene primer amplification, were obtained. Profiled with immunoSEQ multiplex PCR; TCRdb holds only in-frame clones, not every one. V and J calls and clone size are as listed in that table; D and trimming were resolved from the DNA. In the table there are about 250,000 clones, about nine tenths of which are singletons. This clonotype was sampled from a man younger than 40 with COVID-19, enrolled during active disease. Sequencing was performed on peripheral blood.

The CDR3 sequence is CASSQRTGLNTEAFF. The CDR3 DNA reads as TGTGCCAGCAGCCAACGGACAGGGCTAAACACTGAAGCTTTCTTT. J is TRBJ1-1 and V is TRBV3-1 (or the pseudogene TRBV3-2); 8 bases match TRBD1. The V segment lost 2 bases and the J segment 2 bases; nucleotides outside the gene matches: 4. This CDR3 region has 15 residues. Germline V CDR1 and CDR2: LGHDT, YNNKEL (reference sequence).